A single sample gave rise to the 20 T cell receptor beta chains below, sequenced in a study of CD8+ T cells in alopecia areata. Extraction of RNA preceded its reverse transcription into cDNA, which served as the sequencing template. Here immunoSEQ multiplex PCR was the method, and the copy in TCRdb shows in-frame clones only, minus some. This sample has 100,000 to 150,000 clones, with around 50% found just once. Sequencing used CD4+ T cells sorted from blood, obtained at week 0. The source of these receptors is a human donor with alopecia areata.

This clone has a handful of counts. The gene calls are TRBV27 and TRBJ2-3; 8 bases align to TRBD2. Germline CDR1 is MNHEY and CDR2 is SMNVEV (reference sequence). J was trimmed by 4 bases and V by 6 bases; bases with no gene match: 15. The CDR3 is made up of 17 amino acids. CDR3 DNA sequence: TGTGCCAGCAGCCACGAAGGAGCGGGAGATTTGGCAGATACGCAGTATTTT. The encoded protein is CASSHEGAGDLADTQYF.

This clone counts as medium-sized. The gene calls are TRBV7-9 and TRBJ2-5; tentative D call: TRBD1 (5 bases). Germline V lookup: CDR1 SEHNR, CDR2 FQNEAQ (reference sequence). The CDR3 runs to 15 residues. Trimming left V 4 bases short and J 2 bases short, with 14 bases between. Here the CDR3 reads CASSYLGALQETQYF. Here the CDR3 DNA reads TGTGCCAGCAGCTATTTAGGGGCCTTGCAAGAGACCCAGTACTTC.

The V call is TRBV18, the J call TRBJ2-3; either TRBD1 or TRBD2 may fit D (5 bases each). There are 15 residues in the CDR3. The V end was cut by 4 bases, the J end by 2 bases, with 13 bases between. CDR1 and CDR2 (germline): KGHSH, LQKENI. CDR3 DNA: TGTGCCAGCTCACGGGACCCTATAAACACAGATACGCAGTATTTT. Its protein is CASSRDPINTDTQYF.

This rearrangement joins TRBV13 to TRBJ2-5; D is undetermined. This CDR3 is 15 amino acids long. The V end was cut by 6 bases, the J end by 3 bases, with 17 bases between. From germline, CDR1 is PRHDT and CDR2 FYEKMQ (reference sequence). CDR3 DNA: TGTGCCAGCAGACCCGAAGGACGGGCGGAAGAGACCCAGTACTTC. Amino acids: CASRPEGRAEETQYF.

Comment on this clone: Within the sample, other DNA sequences also encode this same CDR3. Here the CDR3 reads CASSGQGNTEAFF. CDR3 DNA sequence: TGTGCCAGTTCTGGACAGGGGAACACTGAAGCTTTCTTT. V usage is TRBV19 and J usage is TRBJ1-1, with 8 positions matching TRBD1. The CDR3 is 13 residues long. The V gene's germline CDR1 is LNHDA and CDR2 SQIVND (reference sequence). V lost 8 bases, J lost 1 base, and 3 bases stayed unmatched.

The table lists this clone with a few counts. The V and J genes are TRBV7-9 and TRBJ2-7; 7 bases agree with TRBD1. J gave up 0 bases and V 3 bases, and 2 bases lay outside the gene matches. This CDR3 is built from 14 residues. Germline CDR1 SEHNR, CDR2 FQNEAQ (reference sequence). The chain's CDR3 is CASSFGTASYEQYF. The CDR3 DNA reads as TGTGCCAGCAGCTTTGGGACAGCCTCCTACGAGCAGTACTTC.

The chain employs TRBV30 and TRBJ1-2; D uncertain. The CDR3 is 14 amino acids. Germline CDR1 GTSNPN, CDR2 SVGIG (reference sequence). V was clipped by 1 base and J by 2 bases, with 11 bases between them. Written as DNA, the CDR3 is TGTGCCTGGAGTGGCGAAGGAATCAACTATGGCTACACCTTC. It encodes CAWSGEGINYGYTF.

This rearrangement joins TRBV7-8 to TRBJ2-7; D is ambiguous. Germline values: CDR1 SGHVS, CDR2 FQNEAQ. The CDR3 has 13 amino acids. V was pared by 5 bases and J by 6 bases, with 14 bases between. The CDR3 sequence: CASSVGRDGEQYF. CDR3 DNA sequence: TGTGCCAGCAGCGTAGGCCGCGACGGCGAGCAGTACTTC. The full variable domain, in which reference TRBV7-8 and TRBJ2-7 provide the parts outside the CDR3, is GAGVSQSPRYKVAKRGQDVALRCDPISGHVSLFWYQQALGQGPEFLTYFQNEAQLDKSGLPSDRFFAERPEGSVSTLKIQRTQQEDSAVYLCASSVGRDGEQYFGPGTRLTVT.

V gene TRBV7-9 combines with J gene TRBJ2-7, with 11 bases lining up with TRBD2. Losses at the gene ends were 2 bases for V and 4 bases for J; bases not matched to a gene: 10. Germline V gene sequence: CDR1 SEHNR, CDR2 FQNEAQ (reference sequence). This CDR3 is 17 amino acids long. CDR3 residues: CASSLPRSGRASYEQYF. CDR3 DNA sequence: TGTGCCAGCAGCTTACCCCGTAGCGGGAGGGCCTCATACGAGCAGTACTTC.

The rearrangement joins TRBV7-2 to TRBJ2-7; 8 nucleotides agree with TRBD1. The junction had 9 bases not matched to a gene; V was cut back by 5 bases and J by 6 bases. CDR1 is SGHTA and CDR2 is FQGNSA in the germline V gene. The CDR3 runs to 14 residues. The CDR3 reads CASSTSGTGPEQYF. In DNA form, the CDR3 reads TGTGCCAGCAGCACCTCCGGGACAGGCCCCGAGCAGTACTTC.

This clone occurred a few times. V gene TRBV2 combines with J gene TRBJ2-5; D is uncertain. V shed 4 bases and J shed 5 bases, with 8 bases lying between them. Germline CDR1 SNHLY, CDR2 FYNNEI. The CDR3 is 12 amino acids. CDR3 region: CASSGDEETQYF. CDR3 coding DNA: TGTGCCAGCAGTGGAGATGAGGAGACCCAGTACTTC. The full variable domain, rest sourced from reference TRBV2 and TRBJ2-5, is EPEVTQTPSHQVTQMGQEVILRCVPISNHLYFYWYRQILGQKVEFLVSFYNNEISEKSEIFDDQFSVERPDGSNFTLKIRSTKLEDSAMYFCASSGDEETQYFGPGTRLLVL.

This clone showed up just a few times. The rearrangement links TRBV6-5 to TRBJ2-1; D is undetermined. There are 13 residues in the CDR3. Germline CDR1 MNHEY, CDR2 SVGAGI. Between the trimmed V and J ends, which lost 0 bases and 2 bases, there was a span of 2 bases. The CDR3 region is CASSYSPYNEQFF. CDR3 in DNA: TGTGCCAGCAGTTACTCTCCCTACAATGAGCAGTTCTTC.

By its share, this clone is medium-sized. The chain joins TRBV7-2 to TRBJ2-7; D is possibly TRBD2 (5 bases). CDR1 and CDR2 (germline): SGHTA, FQGNSA. Trimming removed 10 bases from V and 7 bases from J, with 14 bases in between. The CDR3 is 11 residues long. CDR3 sequence reads: CATREVGEQYF. CDR3 DNA sequence: TGTGCCACCCGGGAAGTGGGGGAGCAGTACTTC. The full variable domain, in which reference TRBV7-2 and TRBJ2-7 provide the parts outside the CDR3, is GAGVSQSPSNKVTEKGKDVELRCDPISGHTALYWYRQSLGQGLEFLIYFQGNSAPDKSGLPSDRFSAERTGGSVSTLTIQRTQQEDSAVYLCATREVGEQYFGPGTRLTVT.

CDR3 nucleotides: TGTGCCAGCAGCTTAGCGTGGCACCCCGGGGCGGAGACCCAGTACTTC. It translates to CASSLAWHPGAETQYF. J is TRBJ2-5 and V is TRBV7-2; possibly TRBD1 or TRBD2 for D (5 bases each). Germline lookup yields CDR1 SGHTA and CDR2 FQGNSA. V shed 0 bases and J shed 5 bases, with 16 bases lying between them. The CDR3 extends over 16 amino acids.

This chain uses TRBV5-4 with TRBJ1-2, with 8 bases identical to TRBD1. CDR1 and CDR2 (germline): SGHNT, YYREEE (reference sequence). With 4 bases clipped from V and 5 bases from J, the junction kept 4 bases outside the gene matches. This CDR3 spans 13 amino acids. The CDR3 DNA reads TGTGCCAGCAGCAACCAGGGGGCGTATGGCTACACCTTC. Encoded protein: CASSNQGAYGYTF.

This clone was seen only once. The chain carries TRBV25-1 and TRBJ1-2; weak D call: TRBD1 (6 bases). The CDR3 spans 12 residues. From germline, CDR1 is MGHDK and CDR2 SYGVNS. V was clipped by 6 bases and J by 7 bases, with 12 bases between them. The CDR3, as DNA: TGTGCCAGCAGCCGCTGGGGGGCTGGCTACACCTTC. Amino acid sequence: CASSRWGAGYTF.

The rearrangement joins TRBV5-8 to TRBJ1-5; 8 bases are a match to TRBD1. The CDR3 extends over 14 amino acids. Germline V CDR1 and CDR2: SGHTS, YDEGEE. V shed 0 bases, J shed 8 bases, and the junction held 4 bases outside the gene matches. CDR3 protein: CASSLGAGGEPQHF. As DNA, the CDR3 is TGTGCCAGCAGCTTGGGGGCAGGGGGCGAGCCCCAGCATTTT.

The chain is built from TRBV10-3 and TRBJ1-1, with TRBD1 matching over 10 bases. Trimming cost V 0 bases and J 3 bases; bases outside gene matches: 1. Germline values: CDR1 ENHRY, CDR2 SYGVKD. The CDR3 contains 15 residues. The CDR3 DNA reads TGTGCCATCAGTGAGTCGGGACAGGGGTACACTGAAGCTTTCTTT. Its protein is CAISESGQGYTEAFF.

This clone appeared a few times. V gene TRBV7-9 combines with J gene TRBJ2-3, with TRBD2 as a possible D gene (6 bases). CDR3 length: 16 amino acids. Germline V CDR1 and CDR2: SEHNR, FQNEAQ (reference sequence). V lost 1 base, J lost 0 bases, and 11 bases lay in between. The CDR3 DNA reads TGTGCCAGCAGCTTAGGGGAGGTCCCTAGCACAGATACGCAGTATTTT. Residues: CASSLGEVPSTDTQYF.

This chain connects TRBV2 to TRBJ1-5, with D unclear. Germline CDR1 SNHLY, CDR2 FYNNEI. This CDR3 has 12 amino acids. Trimming cost V 9 bases and J 8 bases, with 14 bases left between them. Here the CDR3 reads CASTGPSEPQHF. For the CDR3, the DNA is TGTGCCAGTACCGGACCTTCTGAGCCCCAGCATTTT.